These 27 T cell receptor beta chains share one sample of origin, sequenced in a study of T cell responses to AZD1222 COVID-19 vaccine. Here immunoSEQ multiplex PCR was the method, and the copy in TCRdb shows in-frame clones only, minus some. This table holds under 150,000 clones, approximately 90% found once. The sequencing used peripheral blood, collected on day 0 of AZD1222 vaccination. These receptors originate from an adult in good health.

In DNA, the CDR3 is TGTGCCAGCAGCGATGGACAGGGGCGGACCTATGGCTACACCTTC. Residues: CASSDGQGRTYGYTF. The chain carries TRBV7-9 and TRBJ1-2; 9 bases are shared with TRBD1. J was trimmed by 4 bases and V by 5 bases; bases with no gene match: 8. The CDR3 covers 15 residues. Per germline, CDR1 SEHNR and CDR2 FQNEAQ (reference sequence).

The chain employs TRBV4-1 and TRBJ1-1; D ambiguous. The ends were cut back, 6 bases at V and 1 base at J, with 6 bases in the middle. CDR1 is MGHRA and CDR2 is YSYEKL in the germline V gene. The CDR3 sequence is 12 residues long. The CDR3 DNA follows: TGCGCCAGCAGTTGGGGGAACACTGAAGCTTTCTTT. It specifies CASSWGNTEAFF.

The rearrangement links TRBV5-1 to TRBJ2-2; D gene unclear. The CDR3 spans 13 residues. CDR1 and CDR2 from the germline V gene are SGHRS and YFSETQ. Trimming pared 3 bases from V and 4 bases from J, leaving 7 bases between. DNA for the CDR3: TGCGCCAGCAGCTCGGGTTCCACCGGGGAGCTGTTTTTT. Its protein product is CASSSGSTGELFF.

This clone was detected only a few times. The chain uses TRBV2 and TRBJ1-5; no clear D gene. The germline gives CDR1 SNHLY, CDR2 FYNNEI. The germline V and J ends were trimmed by 2 bases and 5 bases, with 7 bases remaining between them. The CDR3 has 13 residues. The CDR3 DNA reads as TGTGCCAGCAGTGAATCCGGGCATCAGCCCCAGCATTTT. Protein product: CASSESGHQPQHF.

CDR3 sequence (DNA): TGTGCCAGCAGTTTAAGGTGGAATCAGCCCCAGCATTTT. Its protein product is CASSLRWNQPQHF. V gene TRBV28 combines with J gene TRBJ1-5; D not certain. This CDR3 is built from 13 residues. Germline assignment: CDR1 MDHEN and CDR2 SYDVKM. The V end was cut by 2 bases, the J end by 4 bases, with 6 bases between.

The chain recombines TRBV29-1 with TRBJ1-1, with D possibly being TRBD1 (6 bases). Germline CDR1 SQVTM, CDR2 ANQGSEA. This CDR3 is 10 amino acids long. V dropped 5 bases and J dropped 11 bases, with 12 bases sitting between them. CDR3 nucleotides: TGCAGCGTTTCCACAGGGCAGGCTTTCTTT. Residues: CSVSTGQAFF.

The chain recombines TRBV3-1 (or the pseudogene TRBV3-2) with TRBJ1-2; possible D gene TRBD1, 5 bases. V was trimmed by 2 bases and J by 0 bases, leaving 19 bases between them. The germline gives CDR1 LGHDT, CDR2 YNNKEL (reference sequence). The CDR3 has 18 amino acids. The CDR3 coding sequence is TGTGCCAGCAGCCAACGCAAAGAGGGGTTTGCCACTAACTATGGCTACACCTTC. It yields the protein CASSQRKEGFATNYGYTF.

The chain couples TRBV2 to TRBJ1-6; 7 positions match TRBD1. The CDR3 has 17 residues. CDR1 and CDR2 from the germline V gene are SNHLY and FYNNEI. With 6 bases clipped from V and 0 bases from J, the junction kept 8 bases outside the gene matches. The CDR3, as DNA: TGTGCCAGCAGATGGGGGACAGCGAGCTCCTATAATTCACCCCTCCACTTT. Protein: CASRWGTASSYNSPLHF.

Points on this clone: The junction does not match germline at one end; this may be a read error. The V call is TRBV5-5, the J call TRBJ1-5, with D possibly matching TRBD1 (5 bases). Germline values: CDR1 SGHKS, CDR2 YYEKEE (reference sequence). The CDR3 is made up of 16 amino acids. The CDR3 DNA follows: TGTGCCAGCAGCCTGTCTATTGGGGGTAGCGATCAGCCCCAGCATTTT. Its translation is CASSLSIGGSDQPQHF. Variable domain in full (rest from reference TRBV5-5 and TRBJ1-5): DAGVTQSPTHLIKTRGQQVTLRCSPISGHKSVSWYQQVLGQGPQFIFQYYEKEERGRGNFPDRFSARQFPNYSSELNVNALLLGDSALYLCASSLSIGGSDQPQHFGDGTRLSIL.

This clone has just a few counts. The chain recombines TRBV6-5 with TRBJ1-1; TRBD1 agrees at 8 bases. This CDR3 has 11 residues. Germline CDR1 and CDR2: MNHEY and SVGAGI. The J segment lost 6 bases and the V segment lost 10 bases, leaving 4 bases of the junction unmatched. Written as DNA, the CDR3 is TGTGCCACAAAACAGGGGGCTGAAGCTTTCTTT. Its translation: CATKQGAEAFF.

The gene calls are TRBV11-3 and TRBJ2-1; maybe TRBD2 (7 bases). Germline lookup yields CDR1 SGHNT and CDR2 YENEEA. V was shortened by 1 base and J by 0 bases, with 13 bases between the two germline ends. The CDR3 sequence is 17 residues long. CDR3 protein: CASSLVGGASSYNEQFF. The CDR3 DNA reads as TGTGCCAGCAGCTTAGTTGGGGGGGCGAGCTCCTACAATGAGCAGTTCTTC.

The rearrangement uses TRBV7-6 and TRBJ1-1, with D possibly TRBD1 on 5 matching bases. There are 14 residues in the CDR3. Per germline, CDR1 SGHVS and CDR2 FNYEAQ. V lost 3 bases and J lost 1, with 9 bases in between. The CDR3, as DNA: TGTGCCAGCAGCTTTGGAGGGGCGAACACTGAAGCTTTCTTT. It translates to CASSFGGANTEAFF.

The genes are TRBV6-5 and TRBJ1-5, with a possible D match to TRBD1 (6 bases). This CDR3 is 14 amino acids long. The V end lost 7 bases, the J end lost 4 bases, and 14 bases lay between the germline ends. Germline CDR1 MNHEY, CDR2 SVGAGI. In DNA, the CDR3 is TGTGCCAGCACTTCAGGGGCAGGAAATCAGCCCCAGCATTTT. As protein: CASTSGAGNQPQHF.

The rearrangement joins TRBV20-1 to TRBJ2-3; TRBD2 aligns across 8 bases. Germline values: CDR1 DFQATT, CDR2 SNEGSKA (reference sequence). Trimming at V came to 3 bases and at J to 1 base, leaving 12 bases not matched to a gene. The CDR3 has 17 amino acids. CDR3 region: CSASGSDSGIRTDTQYF. As DNA, the CDR3 is TGCAGTGCTAGTGGGTCGGATAGCGGGATTCGCACAGATACGCAGTATTTT.

V usage is TRBV6-5 and J usage is TRBJ1-1; 10 nucleotides line up with TRBD1. CDR1 and CDR2 from the germline V gene are MNHEY and SVGAGI. The V and J ends lost 0 bases and 6 bases, in that order; junction bases with no gene match: 7. The CDR3 totals 16 residues. The CDR3 spells CASSYSFGTGASEAFF. Here the CDR3 DNA reads TGTGCCAGCAGTTACTCGTTTGGGACAGGGGCGTCTGAAGCTTTCTTT.

This chain uses TRBV2 with TRBJ2-2, with TRBD1 identical over 10 bases. The germline CDR1 and CDR2 sequences are SNHLY and FYNNEI. The CDR3 runs 16 residues. J lost 5 bases, V lost 5 bases, and 8 bases had no gene match. As DNA, the CDR3 is TGTGCCAGCAGTACCGGGACAGGGGCTAGGACCGGGGAGCTGTTTTTT. Translation: CASSTGTGARTGELFF.

The J gene is TRBJ2-7, the V gene TRBV11-2; a weak D match, TRBD1 (6 bases). There are 14 residues in the CDR3. V lost 1 base, J lost 6 bases, and 13 bases lay in between. Germline CDR1 SGHAT, CDR2 FQNNGV. CDR3 in amino acids: CASSLVPGRGEQYF. The CDR3 DNA reads as TGTGCCAGCAGCTTAGTCCCGGGCAGGGGCGAGCAGTACTTC.

The chain combines TRBV9 with TRBJ2-3; 7 bases are shared with TRBD1. The trim removed 0 bases at V and 11 bases at J, leaving 6 bases unmatched. The CDR3 length is 13 residues. Germline CDR1 is SGDLS and CDR2 is YYNGEE. CDR3: CASSVGGDSVQYF. As DNA, the CDR3 is TGTGCCAGCAGCGTAGGAGGGGACAGTGTGCAGTATTTT.

The V gene is TRBV14, the J gene TRBJ1-6; D is unclear. The V and J ends lost 0 bases and 2 bases respectively, with 11 bases between them. From germline, CDR1 is SGHDN and CDR2 FVKESK. CDR3 length: 17 residues. CDR3 sequence reads: CASSQDPPDPYNSPLHF. The CDR3 DNA follows: TGTGCCAGCAGCCAAGATCCTCCGGACCCCTATAATTCACCCCTCCACTTT.

The count of this clone is one. The chain is built from TRBV19 and TRBJ1-2; tentative D call: TRBD1 (5 bases). V was shortened by 2 bases and J by 1 base, with 11 bases between the two germline ends. This CDR3 is built from 15 residues. CDR1 is LNHDA and CDR2 is SQIVND in the germline V gene (reference sequence). The CDR3 nucleotides are TGTGCCAGTAGTATAAAGCACAGGAATAACTATGGCTACACCTTC. Protein product: CASSIKHRNNYGYTF.

As for this clone: The same CDR3 is also encoded by other DNA sequences in this sample. V is TRBV19 and J is TRBJ1-1; the D gene is possibly TRBD1 (6 bases). The CDR3 extends over 14 amino acids. Trimming removed 1 base from V and 1 base from J, with 7 bases in between. CDR1 and CDR2 from the germline V gene are LNHDA and SQIVND (reference sequence). This CDR3 reads CASSIVGQNTEAFF. The CDR3, as DNA: TGTGCCAGTAGTATAGTGGGACAGAACACTGAAGCTTTCTTT.

J is TRBJ1-5 and V is TRBV2; D uncertain. V was cut by 3 bases and J by 2 bases, with 8 bases left in between. The CDR3 is made up of 14 amino acids. Germline lookup yields CDR1 SNHLY and CDR2 FYNNEI. As DNA, the CDR3 is TGTGCCAGCAGTGAGGTTAGTGGCAATCAGCCCCAGCATTTT. As protein: CASSEVSGNQPQHF. The full variable domain, rest sourced from reference TRBV2 and TRBJ1-5, is EPEVTQTPSHQVTQMGQEVILRCVPISNHLYFYWYRQILGQKVEFLVSFYNNEISEKSEIFDDQFSVERPDGSNFTLKIRSTKLEDSAMYFCASSEVSGNQPQHFGDGTRLSIL.

This chain connects TRBV5-1 to TRBJ2-3; D gene unclear. Germline lookup yields CDR1 SGHRS and CDR2 YFSETQ. V lost 0 bases and J lost 1, with 9 bases in between. The CDR3 totals 15 residues. Here the CDR3 reads CASSLVSGRTDTQYF. CDR3 coding DNA: TGCGCCAGCAGCTTGGTGAGTGGGCGCACAGATACGCAGTATTTT.

A few counts support this clone. The chain links TRBV28 to TRBJ1-2, with D possibly being TRBD1 (5 bases). The CDR3 runs to 14 residues. Germline loops: CDR1 MDHEN, CDR2 SYDVKM. V was clipped by 10 bases and J by 0 bases, with 15 bases between them. The CDR3 loop is CATQVGATNYGYTF. In DNA, the CDR3 is TGTGCCACCCAGGTCGGGGCAACTAACTATGGCTACACCTTC.

This clone was seen only once. This chain links TRBV28 with TRBJ2-3; 12 positions agree with TRBD2. This CDR3 has 18 amino acids. V lost 0 bases and J lost 7; bases outside the gene matches: 11. In germline, CDR1 is MDHEN, CDR2 SYDVKM. The CDR3 spells CASSLWKASGGAGNTQYF. The CDR3 coding sequence is TGTGCCAGCAGTTTATGGAAGGCTAGCGGGGGGGCCGGGAATACGCAGTATTTT.

The CDR3 nucleotides are TGTGCCAGCAGTTTTTCGGAGTGGGAGACCCAGTACTTC. It yields the protein CASSFSEWETQYF. The genes are TRBV12-3 or TRBV12-4 and TRBJ2-5; D gene ambiguous. The CDR3 runs to 13 residues. Trimming took 3 bases from V and 5 from J, leaving 10 bases between them.

This sequence joins TRBV2 and TRBJ1-1; TRBD1 matches 7 bases. The CDR3 totals 14 residues. The J segment lost 6 bases and the V segment lost 4 bases, leaving 8 bases of the junction unmatched. Per germline, CDR1 SNHLY and CDR2 FYNNEI. The CDR3 DNA sequence: TGTGCCAGCAGTGGACAGGGACGGGACTCTGAAGCTTTCTTT. Protein sequence: CASSGQGRDSEAFF.